This T cell receptor beta chain was sequenced for a study of T-cell reconstitution after alpha-beta-depleted transplantation in children. Germline-derived CDR1 and CDR2 are SGDLS and YYNGEE. The CDR3 is 12 residues long. J lost 7 bases, V lost 1 base, and 0 bases had no gene match. Library preparation (for TCRbeta) was performed with unique molecular identifiers. TCRdb fed the PCR reads into MiXCR, producing one record per CDR3 protein. The sample contains 350,000 to 500,000 distinct CDR3 sequences, about 40% of which appear only once. Points on this clonotype: The antigen is unknown.

Overall study results and limits: Where some patients showed high TCRbeta diversity at day 60, it came from recipient T cells and thymic progenitors that had survived. Counts and diversity of T cells one year after transplant came mostly from newly produced T cells. Alpha-beta T cells about two months after transplant reportedly derived from several hundred expanded graft clones.

The TCR originated in a girl aged 2 to 10 with aplastic anemia, due to receive a stem cell transplant. The rearrangement joins TRBV9 to TRBJ2-7; TRBD2 matches 9 bases. Source: PBMCs, taken before TCRalphabeta/CD19-depleted stem cell transplant. CDR3 in amino acids: CASSVLAGEQYF. Here the CDR3 DNA reads TGTGCCAGCAGCGTACTAGCGGGAGAGCAGTACTTC.